This TCR beta chain came from a study of blood T cell repertoires in COVID-19. Study-level information: From the United States, Italy and Spain came samples of acute and convalescent COVID-19. T cells, B-cell-depleted T cells, or PBMCs supplied cDNA or gDNA.

This CDR3 is 15 amino acids long. V lost 3 bases, J lost 2 bases, and 5 bases stayed unmatched. Looked up from germline, CDR1 is MNHEY and CDR2 is SMNVEV (reference sequence). Original data processing: Amplification with reference gene primers provided the estimates of nucleated cell counts. Assay: immunoSEQ multiplex PCR; the TCRdb copy retains only in-frame clones and omits some. V, J and clone size derive from that table, while D and trimming were established from the DNA sequence. In the table there are some 87,000 clones, 87% of which are singletons. This TCR was sampled from a human donor in a cohort sampled during active COVID-19. The chain is built from TRBV27 and TRBJ2-7; TRBD1 aligns across 9 bases. The sample comprised peripheral blood. The DNA for the CDR3 is TGTGCCAGCAGTTTTTCCGGACAGGGGACCTACGAGCAGTACTTC. Its translation is CASSFSGQGTYEQYF.